This TCR beta chain comes out of a study of CD8 T cells in Susac syndrome. RNA totalling roughly 0.45 to 1 ug underwent reverse transcription with random hexamers. TCRdb itself ran the immunoSEQ multiplex PCR reads through MiXCR, one entry per CDR3 protein. Here the sample spans around 140,000 distinct CDR3 sequences, roughly 94% being singletons. The CDR3 has 13 residues. CDR1 and CDR2 from the germline V gene are GTSNPN and SVGIG (reference sequence). Trimming took 2 bases from V and 4 from J, leaving 9 bases between them. Sequencing of TCR beta was carried out in blood CD8+ and CD4+ T cells. The material sequenced was CD4+ T cells from PBMCs. The source of this sequence is a human donor with Susac syndrome. This chain joins TRBV30 and TRBJ1-5, with D maybe TRBD1 (5 bases). The CDR3, as DNA: TGTGCCTGGAGTTTCGGGGGGAATCAGCCCCAGCATTTT. This translates into CAWSFGGNQPQHF.